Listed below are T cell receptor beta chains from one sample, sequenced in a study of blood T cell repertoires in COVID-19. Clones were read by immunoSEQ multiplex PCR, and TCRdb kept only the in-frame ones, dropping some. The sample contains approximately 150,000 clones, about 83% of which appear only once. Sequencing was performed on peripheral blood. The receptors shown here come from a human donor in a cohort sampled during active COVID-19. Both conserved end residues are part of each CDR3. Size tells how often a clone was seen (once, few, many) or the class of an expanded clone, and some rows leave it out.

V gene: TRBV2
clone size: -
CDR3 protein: CASSEGPGSSADEQFF

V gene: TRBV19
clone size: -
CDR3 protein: CASSIGLQNTEAFF

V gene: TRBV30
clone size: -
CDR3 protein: CAWKVGRDYEQYF

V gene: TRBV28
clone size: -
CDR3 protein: CASSLYPLAGVPYEQYF

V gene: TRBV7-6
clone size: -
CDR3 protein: CASSEEQGSYGYTF

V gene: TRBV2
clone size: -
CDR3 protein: CASSEVGGVVPQHF

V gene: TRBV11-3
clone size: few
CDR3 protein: CASSLAQGAYEQYF

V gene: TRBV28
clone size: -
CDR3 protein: CASSLNRVRTEAFF

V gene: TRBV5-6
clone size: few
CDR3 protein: CASSLGAWGPGYGYTF

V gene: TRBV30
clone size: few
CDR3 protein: CAWSRQGASPLHF

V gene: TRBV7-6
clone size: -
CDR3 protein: CASSLAGTSGTYEQYF

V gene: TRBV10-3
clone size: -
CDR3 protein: CAISEPRGPNTIYF

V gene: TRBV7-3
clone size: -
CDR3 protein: CASSLSRGNTIYF

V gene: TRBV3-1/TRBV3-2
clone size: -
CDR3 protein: CASSQRGKDSNYEQYF

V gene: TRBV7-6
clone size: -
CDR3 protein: CASSPTGNQPQHF

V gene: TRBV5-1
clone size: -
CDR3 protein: CASSPRQGADFYEQYF

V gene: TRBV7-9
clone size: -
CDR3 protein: CASSSETSGRANEQYF

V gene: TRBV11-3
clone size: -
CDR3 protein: CASSPGQGMSTDTQYF

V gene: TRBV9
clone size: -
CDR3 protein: CASSVRGIPTEQYF

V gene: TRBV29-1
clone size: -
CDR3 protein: CSVARTSAHEQFF

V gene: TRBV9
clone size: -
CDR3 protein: CASSVAGGANEQFF

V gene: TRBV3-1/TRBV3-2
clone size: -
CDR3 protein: CASQGHTEAFF

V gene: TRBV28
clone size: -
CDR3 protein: CASRLTGPNQPQHF

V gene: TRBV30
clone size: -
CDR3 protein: CAWSGLAGTYNEQFF

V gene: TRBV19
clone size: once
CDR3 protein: CASSSELQGYGYTF

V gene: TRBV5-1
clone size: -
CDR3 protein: CASSRDRVDYEQYF

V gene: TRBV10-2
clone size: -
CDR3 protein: CASRGTSGGRGTDTQYF